A single sample is the source of the 25 T cell receptor beta chains below, sequenced in a study of OX40 agonist ivuxolimab in advanced cancers. TCRdb's table, derived via immunoSEQ multiplex PCR, lists solely in-frame clones and lacks some. Seen here are roughly 90,000 clones, more than 75% observed once, and the top ten hold 0.25% to 0.35%. The sequencing used CD4+ or CD8+ T cells sorted from blood, collected in a trial of the OX40 agonist ivuxolimab. The receptors were sampled from an adult with an advanced solid tumor such as melanoma, head and neck, liver or kidney cancer.

The V and J genes are TRBV2 and TRBJ2-2; TRBD2 is a possible D gene (5 bases). CDR1 SNHLY and CDR2 FYNNEI come from the germline V gene. V dropped 1 base and J dropped 7 bases, with 10 bases sitting between them. There are 14 residues in the CDR3. CDR3 residues: CASSEGGVGGELFF. CDR3 sequence (DNA): TGTGCCAGCAGTGAAGGGGGAGTCGGCGGGGAGCTGTTTTTT.

The gene calls are TRBV4-2 and TRBJ1-2, with a possible D match to TRBD1 (5 bases). The CDR3 is made up of 15 amino acids. The V gene lost 0 bases and the J gene lost 1 base, with 9 bases spanning the gap. Germline V CDR1 and CDR2: LGHNA, YNFKEQ. CDR3 sequence: CASSQEDSLNYGYTF. Written as DNA, the CDR3 is TGTGCCAGCAGCCAAGAAGACAGCCTTAACTATGGCTACACCTTC.

The genes are TRBV5-4 and TRBJ1-1; 7 nucleotides line up with TRBD1. CDR1 is SGHNT and CDR2 is YYREEE in the germline V gene (reference sequence). The CDR3 covers 15 residues. V trimming: 4 bases; J trimming: 1 base; junction bases outside the gene matches: 7. The CDR3 region is CASSGRQGQNTEAFF. Written as DNA, the CDR3 is TGTGCCAGCAGCGGGCGACAGGGACAGAACACTGAAGCTTTCTTT. The variable domain in full, with the rest retrieved from reference TRBV5-4 and TRBJ1-1, is ETGVTQSPTHLIKTRGQQVTLRCSSQSGHNTVSWYQQALGQGPQFIFQYYREEENGRGNFPPRFSGLQFPNYSSELNVNALELDDSALYLCASSGRQGQNTEAFFGQGTRLTVV.

The chain joins TRBV6-5 to TRBJ2-1, with D possibly being TRBD1 or TRBD2 (5 bases each). This CDR3 is 15 amino acids long. CDR1 and CDR2 (germline): MNHEY, SVGAGI. Between the trimmed V and J ends, which lost 6 bases and 3 bases, there was a span of 15 bases. CDR3 residues: CASRNSGTSYNEQFF. The DNA of the CDR3 is TGTGCCAGCAGAAATTCCGGGACCAGCTACAATGAGCAGTTCTTC.

The chain couples TRBV7-2 to TRBJ2-5; 9 bases line up with TRBD2. Germline CDR1 is SGHTA and CDR2 is FQGNSA. The V and J ends lost 8 bases and 4 bases, in that order; junction bases with no gene match: 11. This CDR3 region has 15 residues. The CDR3: CASCLAGGWGETQYF. For the CDR3, the DNA is TGTGCCAGCTGTCTCGCGGGAGGGTGGGGAGAGACCCAGTACTTC.

The gene calls are TRBV9 and TRBJ2-5; D call uncertain. Looked up from germline, CDR1 is SGDLS and CDR2 is YYNGEE. V dropped 0 bases and J dropped 2 bases, with 5 bases sitting between them. The CDR3 loop spans 13 amino acids. CDR3 residues: CASSVAPQETQYF. The DNA of the CDR3 is TGTGCCAGCAGCGTAGCCCCGCAAGAGACCCAGTACTTC.

V is TRBV28 and J is TRBJ2-3; tentatively, D is TRBD2 (6 bases). CDR1 MDHEN and CDR2 SYDVKM come from the germline V gene. The CDR3 contains 16 residues. V shed 8 bases and J shed 5 bases, with 23 bases lying between them. The CDR3 DNA sequence: TGTGCCAGCTTGGGCTCGTTTGGAGGGAAGAGAGATACGCAGTATTTT. It codes for CASLGSFGGKRDTQYF.

The chain joins TRBV5-4 to TRBJ1-2; 7 bases align to TRBD1. The CDR3 totals 15 residues. Germline CDR1 is SGHNT and CDR2 is YYREEE (reference sequence). The V and J ends lost 1 base and 0 bases, in that order; junction bases with no gene match: 3. Here the CDR3 reads CASSLPGGANYGYTF. Here the CDR3 DNA reads TGTGCCAGCAGCTTGCCAGGGGGAGCTAACTATGGCTACACCTTC.

The chain uses TRBV6-5 and TRBJ2-1; 13 nucleotides line up with TRBD2. V lost 4 bases and J lost 10; bases outside the gene matches: 10. The germline CDR1 and CDR2 sequences are MNHEY and SVGAGI. CDR3 size: 16 residues. CDR3 DNA sequence: TGTGCCAGCAGTTCGCCGGGACTAGCGGGACACTTAGAGCAGTTCTTC. As protein: CASSSPGLAGHLEQFF.

This clone was counted once. The gene calls are TRBV6-1 and TRBJ2-1, with 13 bases matching TRBD2. After removal of 4 bases from V and 10 bases from J, the junction contained 13 bases not matched to a gene. This CDR3 is built from 17 residues. Per the germline V gene, CDR1 is MNHNS and CDR2 is SASEGT. CDR3 nucleotides: TGTGCCAGCAGTGTCTCACTAGCGGGAGGGCCGAGATTAGAGCAGTTCTTC. This codes for CASSVSLAGGPRLEQFF.

This sequence joins TRBV14 and TRBJ1-3; D is uncertain. CDR3 size: 14 residues. The ends were cut back, 8 bases at V and 2 bases at J, with 13 bases in the middle. The germline V gene has CDR1 SGHDN and CDR2 FVKESK. The CDR3 coding sequence is TGTGCCAGCCGGAAGACTGAAACTGGAAACACCATATATTTT. This codes for CASRKTETGNTIYF.

This chain joins TRBV4-3 and TRBJ2-1; 7 nucleotides line up with TRBD1. The CDR3 contains 20 residues. Germline V CDR1 and CDR2: LGHNA, YSLEER. V gave up 0 bases and J gave up 4 bases; unmatched junction bases: 18. CDR3 nucleotides: TGCGCCAGCAGCCAAGATTTCAACGCCGGGACAGCCAGGACTTACAATGAGCAGTTCTTC. Amino acid sequence: CASSQDFNAGTARTYNEQFF.

This clone has just one count. DNA of the CDR3: TGTGCCAGCAGCCGAAGGGGGCCCTCCTACGAGCAGTACTTC. It codes for CASSRRGPSYEQYF. The rearrangement links TRBV7-9 to TRBJ2-7; TRBD1 agrees at 7 bases. The length of the CDR3 is 14 residues. Losses at the gene ends were 5 bases for V and 0 bases for J; bases not matched to a gene: 4. Germline-derived CDR1 and CDR2 are SEHNR and FQNEAQ (reference sequence).

The J gene is TRBJ2-2, the V gene TRBV4-1; unclear D gene. V was shortened by 1 base and J by 5 bases, with 8 bases between the two germline ends. The germline V gene encodes CDR1 MGHRA and CDR2 YSYEKL. This CDR3 comprises 14 residues. The CDR3 sequence is CASSQVGLTGELFF. The DNA for the CDR3 is TGCGCCAGCAGCCAAGTGGGCTTGACCGGGGAGCTGTTTTTT.

The genes are TRBV18 and TRBJ2-3, with D uncertain. The germline V and J ends were trimmed by 2 bases and 2 bases, with 8 bases remaining between them. Germline CDR1 KGHSH, CDR2 LQKENI. The CDR3 covers 14 residues. CDR3 region: CASSPGHSTDTQYF. CDR3 in DNA: TGTGCCAGCTCACCAGGGCATTCCACAGATACGCAGTATTTT.

The chain employs TRBV4-3 and TRBJ2-2, with 10 nucleotides matching TRBD1. Germline V gene lookup returns CDR1 LGHNA and CDR2 YSLEER. V dropped 4 bases and J dropped 7; count of bases not matched to a gene: 3. This CDR3 is 14 amino acids long. The CDR3 is CASSRDRGYGELFF. The CDR3 DNA follows: TGCGCCAGCAGCCGGGACAGGGGCTACGGGGAGCTGTTTTTT.

The J gene is TRBJ1-3, the V gene TRBV27, with a tentative D call TRBD1 (5 bases). Trimming left V 2 bases short and J 1 base short, with 9 bases between. Germline loops: CDR1 MNHEY, CDR2 SMNVEV (reference sequence). There are 15 residues in the CDR3. The CDR3 protein is CASSLRGASGNTIYF. The CDR3 DNA is TGTGCCAGCAGTTTAAGGGGCGCGTCTGGAAACACCATATATTTT.

This chain links TRBV19 with TRBJ2-7, with D maybe TRBD2 (6 bases). Germline V CDR1 and CDR2: LNHDA, SQIVND (reference sequence). The ends were cut back, 4 bases at V and 6 bases at J, with 16 bases in the middle. The CDR3 contains 14 residues. This CDR3 is CASSKGLPPIEQYF. DNA of the CDR3: TGTGCCAGTAGTAAGGGACTCCCACCCATCGAGCAGTACTTC.

The rearrangement joins TRBV28 to TRBJ2-3; D unresolved. Trimming pared 3 bases from V and 2 bases from J, leaving 3 bases between. This CDR3 is 12 amino acids long. Per germline, CDR1 MDHEN and CDR2 SYDVKM. The CDR3 DNA reads as TGTGCCAGCAGTTTCTACACAGATACGCAGTATTTT. It encodes CASSFYTDTQYF. Drawing the rest from reference TRBV28 and TRBJ2-3, the complete variable domain is DVKVTQSSRYLVKRTGEKVFLECVQDMDHENMFWYRQDPGLGLRLIYFSYDVKMKEKGDIPEGYSVSREKKERFSLILESASTNQTSMYLCASSFYTDTQYFGPGTRLTVL.

The chain has TRBV10-3 and TRBJ1-5; D perhaps matches TRBD1 (6 bases). Per the germline V gene, CDR1 is ENHRY and CDR2 is SYGVKD. Trimming removed 10 bases at V and 2 bases at J, with 18 bases between. The CDR3 totals 15 residues. CDR3 protein: CATAGTPQGNQPQHF. The CDR3 DNA reads as TGTGCCACTGCCGGGACACCCCAGGGCAATCAGCCCCAGCATTTT.

Remarks on this clone: The sample contains more than one DNA sequence encoding this CDR3. The chain recombines TRBV7-2 with TRBJ2-7; 10 bases map to TRBD1. The CDR3 loop spans 13 amino acids. Germline V gives CDR1 SGHTA, CDR2 FQGNSA. Trimming cost V 5 bases and J 4 bases; bases outside gene matches: 2. The CDR3 protein is CASSPDRGYEQYF. The CDR3 DNA reads TGTGCCAGCAGCCCGGACAGGGGGTACGAGCAGTACTTC. Full variable domain (outside the CDR3, taken from reference TRBV7-2 and TRBJ2-7): GAGVSQSPSNKVTEKGKDVELRCDPISGHTALYWYRQSLGQGLEFLIYFQGNSAPDKSGLPSDRFSAERTGGSVSTLTIQRTQQEDSAVYLCASSPDRGYEQYFGPGTRLTVT.

The rearrangement joins TRBV7-9 to TRBJ1-1; no reliable D call. This CDR3 contains 12 residues. In germline, CDR1 is SEHNR, CDR2 FQNEAQ (reference sequence). V was cut by 1 base and J by 6 bases, with 6 bases left in between. Here the CDR3 DNA reads TGTGCCAGCAGCTTAGACGGACCTGAAGCTTTCTTT. Its protein product is CASSLDGPEAFF.

The chain joins TRBV7-9 to TRBJ2-7, with 8 bases identical to TRBD1. Per the germline V gene, CDR1 is SEHNR and CDR2 is FQNEAQ (reference sequence). V shed 4 bases and J 6 bases; nucleotides not matched to a gene: 17. The CDR3 extends over 17 amino acids. CDR3 protein: CASSSIGGTGRSGEQYF. CDR3 nucleotide sequence: TGTGCCAGCAGCTCGATCGGCGGGACAGGTCGCTCAGGCGAGCAGTACTTC.

This clone was seen only a few times. The chain employs TRBV6-1 and TRBJ1-5; TRBD1 matches at 8 bases. This CDR3 is 15 amino acids long. Germline V gene sequence: CDR1 MNHNS, CDR2 SASEGT. V lost 4 bases and J lost 6; bases outside the gene matches: 8. CDR3 residues: CASSVGQGAGQPQHF. For the CDR3, the DNA is TGTGCCAGCAGTGTCGGCCAGGGGGCCGGTCAGCCCCAGCATTTT.

This chain links TRBV10-3 with TRBJ2-7, with TRBD2 identical over 10 bases. Losses at the gene ends were 4 bases for V and 5 bases for J; bases not matched to a gene: 11. The CDR3 is 16 amino acids. Germline CDR1 is ENHRY and CDR2 is SYGVKD. CDR3 DNA: TGTGCCATCAGTGTGCAAGCCAGCGGGAGGGCCCACGAGCAGTACTTC. Encoded protein: CAISVQASGRAHEQYF.